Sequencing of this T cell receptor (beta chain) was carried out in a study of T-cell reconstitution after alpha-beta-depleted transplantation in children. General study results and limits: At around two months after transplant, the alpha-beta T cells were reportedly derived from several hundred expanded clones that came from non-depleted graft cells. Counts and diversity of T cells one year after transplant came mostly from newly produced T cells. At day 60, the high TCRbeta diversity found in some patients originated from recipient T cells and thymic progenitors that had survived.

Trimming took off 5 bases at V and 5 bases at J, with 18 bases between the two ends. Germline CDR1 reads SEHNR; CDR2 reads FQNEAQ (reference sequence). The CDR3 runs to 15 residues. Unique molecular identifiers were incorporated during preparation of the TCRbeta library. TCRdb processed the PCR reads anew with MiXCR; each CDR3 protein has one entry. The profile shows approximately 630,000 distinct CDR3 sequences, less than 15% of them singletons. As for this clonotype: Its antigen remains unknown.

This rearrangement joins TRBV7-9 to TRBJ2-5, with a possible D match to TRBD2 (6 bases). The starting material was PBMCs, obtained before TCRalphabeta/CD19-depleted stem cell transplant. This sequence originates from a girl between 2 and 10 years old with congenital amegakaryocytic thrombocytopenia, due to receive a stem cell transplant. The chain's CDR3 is CASSHHTSMRETQYF. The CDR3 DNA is TGTGCCAGCAGCCACCACACTAGCATGCGGGAGACCCAGTACTTC.